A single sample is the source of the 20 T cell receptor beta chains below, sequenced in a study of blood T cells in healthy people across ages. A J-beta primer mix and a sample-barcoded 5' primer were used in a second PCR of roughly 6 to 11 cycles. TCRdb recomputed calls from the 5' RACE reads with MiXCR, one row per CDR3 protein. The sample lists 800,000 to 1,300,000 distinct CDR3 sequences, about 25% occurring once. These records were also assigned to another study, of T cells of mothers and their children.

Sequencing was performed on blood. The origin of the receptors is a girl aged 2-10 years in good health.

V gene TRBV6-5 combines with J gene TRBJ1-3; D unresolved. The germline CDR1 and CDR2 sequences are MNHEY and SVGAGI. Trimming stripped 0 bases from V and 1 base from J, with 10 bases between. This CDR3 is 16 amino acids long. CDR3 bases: TGTGCCAGCAGTTACTCCGGGAGGGCGTCTGGAAACACCATATATTTT. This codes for CASSYSGRASGNTIYF.

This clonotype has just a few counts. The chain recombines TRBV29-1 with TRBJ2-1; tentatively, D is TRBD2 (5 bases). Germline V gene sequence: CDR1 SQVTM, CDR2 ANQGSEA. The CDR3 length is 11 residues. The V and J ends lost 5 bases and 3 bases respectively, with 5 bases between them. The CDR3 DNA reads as TGCAGCGTTACTAGCTACAATGAGCAGTTCTTC. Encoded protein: CSVTSYNEQFF.

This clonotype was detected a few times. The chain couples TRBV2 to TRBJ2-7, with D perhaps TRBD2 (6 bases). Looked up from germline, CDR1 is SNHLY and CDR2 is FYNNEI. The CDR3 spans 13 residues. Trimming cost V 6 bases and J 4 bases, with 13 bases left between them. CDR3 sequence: CASRGTAYYEQYF. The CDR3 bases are TGTGCCAGCAGGGGGACTGCTTATTACGAGCAGTACTTC.

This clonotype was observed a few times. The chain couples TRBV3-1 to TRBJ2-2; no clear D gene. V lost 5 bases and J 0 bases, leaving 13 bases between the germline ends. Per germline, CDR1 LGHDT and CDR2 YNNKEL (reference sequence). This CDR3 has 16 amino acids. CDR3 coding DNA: TGTGCCAGCAGCTCAACGGCCGGGCCGAACACCGGGGAGCTGTTTTTT. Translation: CASSSTAGPNTGELFF.

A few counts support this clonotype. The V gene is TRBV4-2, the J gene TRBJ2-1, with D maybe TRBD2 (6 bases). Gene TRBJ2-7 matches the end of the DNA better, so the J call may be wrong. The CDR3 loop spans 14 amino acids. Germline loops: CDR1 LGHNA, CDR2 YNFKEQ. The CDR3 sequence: CASSPLANSYEQYF. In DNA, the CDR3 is TGTGCCAGCAGCCCCCTAGCGAACTCCTACGAGCAGTACTTC.

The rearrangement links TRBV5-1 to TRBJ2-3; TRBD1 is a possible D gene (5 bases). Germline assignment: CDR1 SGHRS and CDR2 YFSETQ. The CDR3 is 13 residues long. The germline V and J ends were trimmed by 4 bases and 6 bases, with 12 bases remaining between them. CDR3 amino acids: CASSGARQDTQYF. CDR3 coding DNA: TGCGCCAGCAGCGGAGCCCGACAGGATACGCAGTATTTT. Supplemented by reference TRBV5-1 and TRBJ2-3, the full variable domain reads KAGVTQTPRYLIKTRGQQVTLSCSPISGHRSVSWYQQTPGQGLQFLFEYFSETQRNKGNFPGRFSGRQFSNSRSEMNVSTLELGDSALYLCASSGARQDTQYFGPGTRLTVL.

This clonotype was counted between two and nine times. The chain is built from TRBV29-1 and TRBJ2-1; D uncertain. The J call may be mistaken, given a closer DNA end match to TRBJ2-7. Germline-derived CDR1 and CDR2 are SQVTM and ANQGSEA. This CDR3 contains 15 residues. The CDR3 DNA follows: TGCAGCGTTGATAGGGCAAGGGTTCGCCCCTACGAGCAGTACTTC. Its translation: CSVDRARVRPYEQYF.

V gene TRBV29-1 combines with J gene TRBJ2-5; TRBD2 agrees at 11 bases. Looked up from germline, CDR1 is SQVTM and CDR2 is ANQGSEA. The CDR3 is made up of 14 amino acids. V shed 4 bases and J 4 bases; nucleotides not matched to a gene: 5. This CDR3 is CSVALAGAVETQYF. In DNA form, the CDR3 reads TGCAGCGTTGCACTAGCGGGAGCCGTAGAGACCCAGTACTTC. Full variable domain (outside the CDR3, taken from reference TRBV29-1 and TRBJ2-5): SAVISQKPSRDICQRGTSLTIQCQVDSQVTMMFWYRQQPGQSLTLIATANQGSEATYESGFVIDKFPISRPNLTFSTLTVSNMSPEDSSIYLCSVALAGAVETQYFGPGTRLLVL.

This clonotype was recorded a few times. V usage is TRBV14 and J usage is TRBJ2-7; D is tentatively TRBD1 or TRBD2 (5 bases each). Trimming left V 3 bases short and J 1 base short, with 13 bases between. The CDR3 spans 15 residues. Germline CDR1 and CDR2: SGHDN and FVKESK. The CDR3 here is CASSQAGSLSYEQYF. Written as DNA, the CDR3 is TGTGCCAGCAGCCAGGCAGGGAGCTTATCCTACGAGCAGTACTTC.

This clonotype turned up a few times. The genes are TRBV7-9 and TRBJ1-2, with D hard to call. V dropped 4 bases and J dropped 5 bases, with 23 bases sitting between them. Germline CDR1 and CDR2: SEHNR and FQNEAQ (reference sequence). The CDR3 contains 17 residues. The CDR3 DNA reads TGTGCCAGCAGCTCCGCCGACTTAGAAGACATTCTATATGGCTACACCTTC. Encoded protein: CASSSADLEDILYGYTF.

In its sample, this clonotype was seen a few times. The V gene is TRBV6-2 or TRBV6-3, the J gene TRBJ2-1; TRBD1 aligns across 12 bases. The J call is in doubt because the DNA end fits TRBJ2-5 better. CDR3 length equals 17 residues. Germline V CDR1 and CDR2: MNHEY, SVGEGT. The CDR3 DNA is TGTGCCAGCCATTTGAAGAACACCGGGACAGGGGGCGAGACCCAGTACTTC. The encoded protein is CASHLKNTGTGGETQYF.

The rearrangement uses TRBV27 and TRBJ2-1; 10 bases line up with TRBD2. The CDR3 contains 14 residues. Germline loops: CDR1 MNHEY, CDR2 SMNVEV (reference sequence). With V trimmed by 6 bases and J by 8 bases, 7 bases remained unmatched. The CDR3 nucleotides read TGTGCCAGCAGATCCAGCGGGAGGGGGTATGAGCAGTTCTTC. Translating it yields CASRSSGRGYEQFF.

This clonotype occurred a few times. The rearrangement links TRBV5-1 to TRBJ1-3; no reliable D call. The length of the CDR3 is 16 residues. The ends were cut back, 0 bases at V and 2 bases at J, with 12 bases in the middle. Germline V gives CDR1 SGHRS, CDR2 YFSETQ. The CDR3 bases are TGCGCCAGCAGCTTGGAAATTACCCCGGCTGGAAACACCATATATTTT. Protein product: CASSLEITPAGNTIYF. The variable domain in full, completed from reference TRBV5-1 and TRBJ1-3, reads KAGVTQTPRYLIKTRGQQVTLSCSPISGHRSVSWYQQTPGQGLQFLFEYFSETQRNKGNFPGRFSGRQFSNSRSEMNVSTLELGDSALYLCASSLEITPAGNTIYFGEGSWLTVV.

The CDR3 DNA is TGTGCCAGCTCCCCCCTGAGGGGCGGGACCGGGGAGCTGTTTTTT. This codes for CASSPLRGGTGELFF. The chain employs TRBV12-3 or TRBV12-4 and TRBJ2-2; D tentatively fits TRBD1 or TRBD2 (5 bases each). The CDR3 covers 15 residues. V lost 8 bases to trimming and J lost 5 bases, with 18 bases between them.

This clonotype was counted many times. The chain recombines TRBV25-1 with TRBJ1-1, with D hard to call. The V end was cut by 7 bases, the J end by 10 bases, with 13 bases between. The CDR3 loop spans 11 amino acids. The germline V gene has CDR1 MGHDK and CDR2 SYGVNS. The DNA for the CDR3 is TGTGCCAGCAACAGTATGGGGATAGCTTTCTTT. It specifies CASNSMGIAFF.

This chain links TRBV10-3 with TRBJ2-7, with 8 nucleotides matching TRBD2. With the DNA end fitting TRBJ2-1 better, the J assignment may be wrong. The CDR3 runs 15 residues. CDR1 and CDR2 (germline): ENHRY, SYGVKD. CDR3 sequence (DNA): TGTGCCATCATGTCCCCGACTAGCGTTCCCAATGAGCAGTTCTTC. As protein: CAIMSPTSVPNEQFF.

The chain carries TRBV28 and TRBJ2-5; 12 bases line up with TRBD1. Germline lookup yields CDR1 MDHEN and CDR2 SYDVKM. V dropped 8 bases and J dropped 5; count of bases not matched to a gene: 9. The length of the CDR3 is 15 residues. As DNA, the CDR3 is TGTGCCAGCGATGGCTGGGACAGGGGGCGGGAGACCCAGTACTTC. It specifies CASDGWDRGRETQYF.

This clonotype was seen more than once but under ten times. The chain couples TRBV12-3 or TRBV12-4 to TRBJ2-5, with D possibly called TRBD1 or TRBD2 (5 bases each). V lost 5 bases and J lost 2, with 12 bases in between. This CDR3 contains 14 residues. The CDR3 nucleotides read TGTGCCAGCAGTAACCGGGACGGGCAAGAGACCCAGTACTTC. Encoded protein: CASSNRDGQETQYF.

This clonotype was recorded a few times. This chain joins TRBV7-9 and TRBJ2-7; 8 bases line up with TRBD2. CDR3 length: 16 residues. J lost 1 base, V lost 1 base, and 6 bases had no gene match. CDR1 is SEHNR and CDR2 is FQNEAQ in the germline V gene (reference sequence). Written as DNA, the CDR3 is TGTGCCAGCAGCTTAGAAGGCGGGAGGCCTTCCTACGAGCAGTACTTC. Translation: CASSLEGGRPSYEQYF. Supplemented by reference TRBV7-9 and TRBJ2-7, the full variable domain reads DTGVSQNPRHKITKRGQNVTFRCDPISEHNRLYWYRQTLGQGPEFLTYFQNEAQLEKSRLLSDRFSAERPKGSFSTLEIQRTEQGDSAMYLCASSLEGGRPSYEQYFGPGTRLTVT.

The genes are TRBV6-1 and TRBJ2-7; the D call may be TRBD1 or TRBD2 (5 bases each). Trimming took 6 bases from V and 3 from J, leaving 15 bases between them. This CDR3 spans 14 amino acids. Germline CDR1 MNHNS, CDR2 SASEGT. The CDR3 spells CASRPGPNLYEQYF. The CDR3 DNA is TGTGCCAGCAGACCGGGACCAAACCTCTACGAGCAGTACTTC.